This T cell receptor (beta chain) was documented in a study of blood T cell repertoires in COVID-19. Looking at the study overall: Sites across the United States, Italy and Spain contributed samples from acute and convalescent COVID-19.

Per the study methods: From reference gene primer amplification, estimates of nucleated cell counts were derived. Clones were sequenced by immunoSEQ multiplex PCR, and TCRdb holds only the in-frame ones, with some missing. For V, J and clone size, that table is used; D and trimming come from the DNA. The sample has approximately 44,000 clones, about nine tenths seen once. The CDR3 spans 15 residues. Trimming took 5 bases from V and 0 from J, leaving 13 bases between them. Germline CDR1 SGHTA, CDR2 FQGNSA. The sequence derives from a man aged 60 to 69 with active COVID-19. This chain joins TRBV7-2 and TRBJ2-5; TRBD2 is a possible D gene (5 bases). The sample taken for sequencing was peripheral blood. The CDR3 bases are TGTGCCAGCAGCCCTAGCCCATTACACCAAGAGACCCAGTACTTC. This encodes CASSPSPLHQETQYF.